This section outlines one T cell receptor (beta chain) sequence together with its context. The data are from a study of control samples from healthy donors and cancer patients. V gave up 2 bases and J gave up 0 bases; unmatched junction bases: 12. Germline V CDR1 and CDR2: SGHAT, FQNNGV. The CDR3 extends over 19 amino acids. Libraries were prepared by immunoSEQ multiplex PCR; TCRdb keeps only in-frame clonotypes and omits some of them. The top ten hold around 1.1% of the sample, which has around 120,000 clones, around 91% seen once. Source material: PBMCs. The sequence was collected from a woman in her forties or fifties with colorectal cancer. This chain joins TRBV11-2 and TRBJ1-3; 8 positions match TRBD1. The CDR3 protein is CASSLRTRDRPSSGNTIYF. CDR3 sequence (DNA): TGTGCCAGCAGCTTACGAACCCGGGACAGGCCGAGCTCTGGAAACACCATATATTTT.